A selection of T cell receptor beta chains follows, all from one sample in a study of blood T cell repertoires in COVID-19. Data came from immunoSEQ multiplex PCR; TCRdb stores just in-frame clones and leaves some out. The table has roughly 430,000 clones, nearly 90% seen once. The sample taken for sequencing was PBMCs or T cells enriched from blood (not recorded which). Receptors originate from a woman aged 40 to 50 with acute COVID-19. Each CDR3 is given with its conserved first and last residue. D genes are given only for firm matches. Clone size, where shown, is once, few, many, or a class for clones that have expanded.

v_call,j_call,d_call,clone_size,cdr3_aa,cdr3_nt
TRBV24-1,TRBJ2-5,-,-,CATSDLARGQETQYF,TGTGCCACCAGTGACCTCGCCAGGGGCCAAGAGACCCAGTACTTC
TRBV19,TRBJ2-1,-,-,CASSITSWASNEQFF,TGTGCCAGTAGTATCACTAGCTGGGCCTCCAATGAGCAGTTCTTC
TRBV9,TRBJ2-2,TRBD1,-,CASSVDRVGIGELFF,TGTGCCAGCAGCGTCGACAGGGTCGGCATAGGGGAGCTGTTTTTT
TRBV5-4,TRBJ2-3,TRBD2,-,CASSSGGLAGGRYTQYF,TGTGCCAGCAGCTCCGGGGGACTAGCGGGGGGTCGGTATACGCAGTATTTT
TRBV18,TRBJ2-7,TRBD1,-,CASSTSTGSPYEQYF,TGTGCCAGCTCAACCTCGACAGGGAGCCCCTACGAGCAGTACTTC
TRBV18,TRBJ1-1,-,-,CASLGGTMNTEAFF,TGTGCCAGCCTGGGGGGGACCATGAACACTGAAGCTTTCTTT
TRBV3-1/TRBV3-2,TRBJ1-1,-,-,CASSQEGEGWRTEAFF,TGTGCCAGCAGCCAAGAAGGGGAGGGGTGGAGGACTGAAGCTTTCTTT
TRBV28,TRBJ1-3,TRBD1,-,CASRLITLGTAGNTIYF,TGTGCCAGCAGACTTATAACTCTCGGGACAGCTGGAAACACCATATATTTT
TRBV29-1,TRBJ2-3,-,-,CSVEKDWGRASTDTQYF,TGCAGCGTTGAGAAGGACTGGGGAAGGGCTAGCACAGATACGCAGTATTTT
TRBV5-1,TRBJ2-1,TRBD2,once,CASSLGPTSGYNEQFF,TGCGCCAGCAGCTTGGGACCGACTAGCGGCTACAATGAGCAGTTCTTC
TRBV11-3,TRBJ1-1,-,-,CASSLEGATEAFF,TGTGCCAGCAGCTTAGAGGGGGCCACTGAAGCTTTCTTT
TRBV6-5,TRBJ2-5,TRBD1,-,CASSYGTGYGETQYF,TGTGCCAGCAGTTACGGGACAGGGTATGGAGAGACCCAGTACTTC
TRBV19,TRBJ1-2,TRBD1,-,CASSDTGTGVYGYTF,TGTGCCAGTAGTGACACCGGGACAGGCGTCTATGGCTACACCTTC
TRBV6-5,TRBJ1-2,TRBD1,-,CASSNDRVAGYTF,TGTGCCAGCAGTAACGACAGGGTAGCTGGCTACACCTTC
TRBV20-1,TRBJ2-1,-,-,CSASPITQGYYNEQFF,TGCAGTGCGAGTCCCATCACCCAGGGGTACTACAATGAGCAGTTCTTC
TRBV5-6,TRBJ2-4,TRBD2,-,CASSLVGGSWAKNIQYF,TGTGCCAGCAGCTTGGTGGGAGGGTCCTGGGCCAAAAACATTCAGTACTTC
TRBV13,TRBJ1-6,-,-,CASSLGEVNSPLHF,TGTGCCAGCAGCCTAGGGGAGGTGAATTCACCCCTCCACTTT
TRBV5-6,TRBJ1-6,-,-,CASSLRTTYNSPLHF,TGTGCCAGCAGCTTGCGAACTACTTATAATTCACCCCTCCACTTT